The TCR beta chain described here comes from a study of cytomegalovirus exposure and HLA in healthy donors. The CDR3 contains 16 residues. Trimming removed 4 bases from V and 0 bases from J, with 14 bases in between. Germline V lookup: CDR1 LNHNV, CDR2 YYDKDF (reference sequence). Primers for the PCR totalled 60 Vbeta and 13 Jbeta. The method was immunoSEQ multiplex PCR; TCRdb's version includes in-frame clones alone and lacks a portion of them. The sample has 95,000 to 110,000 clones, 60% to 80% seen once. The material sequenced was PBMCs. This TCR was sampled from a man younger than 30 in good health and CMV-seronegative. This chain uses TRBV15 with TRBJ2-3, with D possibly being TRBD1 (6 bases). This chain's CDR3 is CATSTPTGTSTDTQYF. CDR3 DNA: TGTGCCACCAGCACCCCGACAGGAACTAGCACAGATACGCAGTATTTT. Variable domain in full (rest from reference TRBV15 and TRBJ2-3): DAMVIQNPRYQVTQFGKPVTLSCSQTLNHNVMYWYQQKSSQAPKLLFHYYDKDFNNEADTPDNFQSRRPNTSFCFLDIRSPGLGDTAMYLCATSTPTGTSTDTQYFGPGTRLTVL.